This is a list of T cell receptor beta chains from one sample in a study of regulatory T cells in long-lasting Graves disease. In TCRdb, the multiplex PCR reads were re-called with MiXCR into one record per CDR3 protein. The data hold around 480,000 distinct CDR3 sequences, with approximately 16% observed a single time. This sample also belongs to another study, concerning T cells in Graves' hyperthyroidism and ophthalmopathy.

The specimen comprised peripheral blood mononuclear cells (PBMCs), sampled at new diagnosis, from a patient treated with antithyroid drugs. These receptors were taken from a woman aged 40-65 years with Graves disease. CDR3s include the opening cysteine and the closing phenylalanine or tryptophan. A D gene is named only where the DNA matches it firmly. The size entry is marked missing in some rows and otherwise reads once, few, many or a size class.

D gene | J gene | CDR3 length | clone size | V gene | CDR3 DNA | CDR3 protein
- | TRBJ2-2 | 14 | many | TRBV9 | TGTGCCAGCAGCCCCTCAGGGGCATCCGGGGAGCTGTTTTTT | CASSPSGASGELFF
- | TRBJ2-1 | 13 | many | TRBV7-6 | TGTGCCAGCGCCCCTGGCTCCTACAATGAGCAGTTCTTC | CASAPGSYNEQFF
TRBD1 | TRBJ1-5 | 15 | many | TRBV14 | TGTGCCAGCAGCCAAGGGACAGGGGGCAATCAGCCCCAGCATTTT | CASSQGTGGNQPQHF
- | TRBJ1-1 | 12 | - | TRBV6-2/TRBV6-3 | TGTGCCAGCAGTCCAGGAGCAGGGCGAGCTTTCTTT | CASSPGAGRAFF
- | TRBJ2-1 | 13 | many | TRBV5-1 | TGCGCCAGCAGCCTGGATTCGGGCAATGAGCAGTTCTTC | CASSLDSGNEQFF
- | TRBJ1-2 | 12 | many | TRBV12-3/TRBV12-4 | TGTGCCAGCAGCGCACAGGGACGTGGCTACACCTTC | CASSAQGRGYTF
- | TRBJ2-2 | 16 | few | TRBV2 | TGTGCCAGCAGTCCTGTATTTTCTAAGGACACCGGGGAGCTGTTTTTT | CASSPVFSKDTGELFF
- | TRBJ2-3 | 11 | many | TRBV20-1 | TGCAGTGCCCACCATATCGATACGCAGTATTTT | CSAHHIDTQYF
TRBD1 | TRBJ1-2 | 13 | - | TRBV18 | TGTGCCAGCACATCTGGGACAGGGCGAGGCTACACCTTC | CASTSGTGRGYTF
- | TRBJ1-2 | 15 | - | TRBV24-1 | TGTGCCACCAGTGCTGGGGACACCGAAAACTATGGCTACACCTTC | CATSAGDTENYGYTF
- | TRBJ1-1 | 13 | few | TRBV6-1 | TGTGCCAGCAGTGATTGGACACCCCCTGAAGCTTTCTTT | CASSDWTPPEAFF
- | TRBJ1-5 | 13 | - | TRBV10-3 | TGTGCCATCAGTGAATCCCAGGCTCAGCCCCAGCATTTT | CAISESQAQPQHF
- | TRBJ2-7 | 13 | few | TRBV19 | TGTGCCACCTCACGGGAGATGGCGTACGAGCAGTACTTC | CATSREMAYEQYF
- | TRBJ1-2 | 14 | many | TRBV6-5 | TGTGCCAGCAGTTACTCGAGGTTCTTAGATGGCTACACCTTC | CASSYSRFLDGYTF
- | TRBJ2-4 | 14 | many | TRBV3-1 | TGTGCCAGCAGCCAAGAAGGGACCTTGGGCATTCAGTACTTC | CASSQEGTLGIQYF
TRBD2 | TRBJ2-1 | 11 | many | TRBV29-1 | TGCAGCCCTCTAGCGGGCAATGAGCAGTTCTTC | CSPLAGNEQFF
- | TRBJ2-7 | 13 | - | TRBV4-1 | TGTGCCAGCAGCCAAGCTCGGACCTACGAGCAGTACTTC | CASSQARTYEQYF
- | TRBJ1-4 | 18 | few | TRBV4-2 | TGTGCCAGCAGCCAAGAATTTTTACCTGGGGCGTATCATGAAAAACTGTTTTTT | CASSQEFLPGAYHEKLFF
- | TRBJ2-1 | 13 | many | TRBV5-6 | TGTGCCAGCAGCTTGGAGGCAGACAATGAGCAGTTCTTC | CASSLEADNEQFF
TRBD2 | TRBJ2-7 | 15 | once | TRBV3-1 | TGTGCCAGCAGCCAGAGCGGGACTTTCGCCGACGAGCAGTACTTC | CASSQSGTFADEQYF
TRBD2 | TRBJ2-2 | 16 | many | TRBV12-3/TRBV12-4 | TGTGCCAGCAATAGCGGGGAGAGACGAGGCACCGGGGAGCTGTTTTTT | CASNSGERRGTGELFF
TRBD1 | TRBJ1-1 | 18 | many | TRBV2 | TGTGCCAGGGGAGGGGTTGTGGGGACAGGGCGGGGAGACACTGAAGCTTTCTTT | CARGGVVGTGRGDTEAFF
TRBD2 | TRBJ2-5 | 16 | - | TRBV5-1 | TGTGCCAGCAGCTTAGGGGGACTAGCGGGGGTCCAGACCCAGTACTTC | CASSLGGLAGVQTQYF
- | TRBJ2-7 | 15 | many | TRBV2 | TGTGCCAGCAGTGATCAACCACCCCATAATTACGAGCAGTACTTC | CASSDQPPHNYEQYF
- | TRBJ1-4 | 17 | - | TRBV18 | TGTGCCAGCTCCCCAGCGCTTGGCCGAGCAACTAATGAAAAACTGTTTTTT | CASSPALGRATNEKLFF
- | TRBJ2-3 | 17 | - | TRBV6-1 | TGTGCCAGCAGTGAAAATACGGTCCCCTCTAGCACAGATACGCAGTATTTT | CASSENTVPSSTDTQYF
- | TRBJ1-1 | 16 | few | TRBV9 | TGTGCCAGCAGCCCGGGGCGGGGAATCTCGAACACTGAAGCTTTCTTT | CASSPGRGISNTEAFF
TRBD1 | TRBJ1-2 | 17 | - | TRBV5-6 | TGTGCCAGCAGCGAAACAATTTCAGGGGGCTTGCAATATGGCTACACCTTC | CASSETISGGLQYGYTF
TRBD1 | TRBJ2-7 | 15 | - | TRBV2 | TGTGTCAGCAGTCGGGGCCAGGGGGCTTTCAACGAGCAGTACTTC | CVSSRGQGAFNEQYF